The entry below gives a single T cell receptor (beta chain) sequence along with its context. These data belong to a study of blood T cell repertoires in COVID-19. Study at large: Both acute and convalescent COVID-19 samples were obtained from the United States, Italy and Spain.

The CDR3 loop spans 17 amino acids. Germline V lookup: CDR1 LGHNA, CDR2 YSLEER. Trimming cost V 0 bases and J 2 bases; bases outside gene matches: 8. TCRdb's table, derived via immunoSEQ multiplex PCR, lists solely in-frame clones and lacks some. The repertoire includes 150,000 to 250,000 clones, around 87% of them detected once, and approximately 2.4% sits in the top ten. Membership in each cohort depended on participant-reported clinical history. Recovered Cohort 3 donors showed two negative PCRs, clearance, or symptom resolution. This TCR came from a woman in her twenties or thirties who had recovered from COVID-19. The sequenced material came from PBMCs or T cells enriched from blood (not recorded which). The rearrangement links TRBV4-3 to TRBJ2-3; 7 bases agree with TRBD2. The DNA for the CDR3 is TGCGCCAGCAGCCAAGAGCCTAGCGGAGACAACACAGATACGCAGTATTTT. Translated: CASSQEPSGDNTDTQYF.